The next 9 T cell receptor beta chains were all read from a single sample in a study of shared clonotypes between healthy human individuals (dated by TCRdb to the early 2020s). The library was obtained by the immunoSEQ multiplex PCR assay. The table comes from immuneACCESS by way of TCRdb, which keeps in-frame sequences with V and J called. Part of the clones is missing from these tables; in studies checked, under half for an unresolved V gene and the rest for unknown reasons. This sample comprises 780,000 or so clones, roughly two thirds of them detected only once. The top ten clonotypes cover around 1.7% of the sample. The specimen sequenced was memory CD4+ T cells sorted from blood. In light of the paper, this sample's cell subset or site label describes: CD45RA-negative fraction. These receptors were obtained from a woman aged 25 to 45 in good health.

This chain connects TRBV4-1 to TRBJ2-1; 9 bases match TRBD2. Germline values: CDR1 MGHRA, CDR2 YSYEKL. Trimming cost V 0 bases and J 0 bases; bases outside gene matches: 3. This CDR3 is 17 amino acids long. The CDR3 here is CASSQDIAGVSYNEQFF. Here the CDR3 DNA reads TGCGCCAGCAGCCAAGATATAGCGGGAGTCTCCTACAATGAGCAGTTCTTC.

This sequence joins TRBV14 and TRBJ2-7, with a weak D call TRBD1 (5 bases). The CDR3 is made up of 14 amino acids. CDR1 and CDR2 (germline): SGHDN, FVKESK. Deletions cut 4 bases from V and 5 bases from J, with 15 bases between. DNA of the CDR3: TGTGCCAGCAGCCCCCACTTGACAGTCCACGAGCAGTACTTC. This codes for CASSPHLTVHEQYF. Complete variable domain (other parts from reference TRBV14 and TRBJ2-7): EAGVTQFPSHSVIEKGQTVTLRCDPISGHDNLYWYRRVMGKEIKFLLHFVKESKQDESGMPNNRFLAERTGGTYSTLKVQPAELEDSGVYFCASSPHLTVHEQYFGPGTRLTVT.

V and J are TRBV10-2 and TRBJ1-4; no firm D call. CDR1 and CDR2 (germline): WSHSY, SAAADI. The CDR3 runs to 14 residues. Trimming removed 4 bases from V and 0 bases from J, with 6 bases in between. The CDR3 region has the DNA TGCGCCAGCAGTGTAAGCGCAACTAATGAAAAACTGTTTTTT. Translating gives CASSVSATNEKLFF.

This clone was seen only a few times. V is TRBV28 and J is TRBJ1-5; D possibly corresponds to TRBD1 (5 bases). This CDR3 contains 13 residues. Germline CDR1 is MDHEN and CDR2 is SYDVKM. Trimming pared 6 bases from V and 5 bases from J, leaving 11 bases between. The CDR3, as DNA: TGTGCCAGCAGGTGGGGCTTTTATCAGCCCCAGCATTTT. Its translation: CASRWGFYQPQHF.

CDR3 nucleotides: TGTGCCAGCAGCTTAGAGCGGCTAGCGGCGAGGAACACCGGGGAGCTGTTTTTT. It yields the protein CASSLERLAARNTGELFF. This chain uses TRBV7-8 with TRBJ2-2; 7 bases fit TRBD2. Germline CDR1 and CDR2: SGHVS and FQNEAQ. With V trimmed by 1 base and J by 1 base, 9 bases remained unmatched. CDR3 size: 18 residues.

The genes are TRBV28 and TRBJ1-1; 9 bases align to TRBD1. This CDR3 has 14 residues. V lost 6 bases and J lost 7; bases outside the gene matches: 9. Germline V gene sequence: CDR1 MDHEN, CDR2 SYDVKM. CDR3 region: CASSISQGAGEAFF. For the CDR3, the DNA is TGTGCCAGCAGCATCTCACAGGGGGCAGGTGAAGCTTTCTTT.

CDR3 nucleotides: TGTGCCAGCAGGGGGGAGGGGGTCCCACCCTACGAGCAGTACTTC. It encodes CASRGEGVPPYEQYF. The rearrangement joins TRBV28 to TRBJ2-7, with D possibly TRBD2 on 7 matching bases. CDR3 length equals 15 residues. The ends were cut back, 6 bases at V and 2 bases at J, with 17 bases in the middle. Germline V gives CDR1 MDHEN, CDR2 SYDVKM.

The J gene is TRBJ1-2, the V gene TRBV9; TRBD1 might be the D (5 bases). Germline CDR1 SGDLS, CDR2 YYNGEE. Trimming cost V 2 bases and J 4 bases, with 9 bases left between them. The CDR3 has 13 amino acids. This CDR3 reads CASSVQGSYGYTF. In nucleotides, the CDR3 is TGTGCCAGCAGCGTCCAGGGCAGCTATGGCTACACCTTC.

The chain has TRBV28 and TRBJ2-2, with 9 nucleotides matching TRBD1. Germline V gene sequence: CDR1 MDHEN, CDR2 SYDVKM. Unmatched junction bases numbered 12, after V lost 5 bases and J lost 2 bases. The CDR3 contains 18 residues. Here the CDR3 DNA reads TGTGCCAGCAGTGGCCTGGGACAGGGAGTCTACAACACCGGGGAGCTGTTTTTT. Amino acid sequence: CASSGLGQGVYNTGELFF.